Listed here are 30 T cell receptor beta chains from one sample, sequenced in a study of blood T cell repertoires in COVID-19. Profiling relied on immunoSEQ multiplex PCR, and the TCRdb table lists in-frame clones only, not all of them. The sample yields just under 80,000 clones, 84% seen once. The sequenced sample was peripheral blood. The source of these receptors is a human donor in a cohort sampled during active COVID-19.

J is TRBJ2-1 and V is TRBV12-2; the table's D call TRBD2 went unverified against the DNA. TRBV12-2 is a pseudogene segment. The CDR3 spans 15 residues. CDR3 region: CASRSPGTACNEQFF. CDR3 coding DNA: TGTGCAAGTCGCAGTCCCGGGACTGCTTGCAATGAGCAGTTCTTC.

The chain is built from TRBV2 and TRBJ1-5; the match to TRBD1 covers 7 bases. Germline assignment: CDR1 SNHLY and CDR2 FYNNEI. Trimming took 6 bases from V and 7 from J; bases not matched to a gene: 12. This CDR3 has 15 amino acids. The CDR3 loop reads CASRILDRTGQPQHF. DNA of the CDR3: TGTGCCAGCAGGATTCTGGACAGGACGGGGCAGCCCCAGCATTTT.

The chain uses TRBV12-3 or TRBV12-4 and TRBJ1-2, with a tentative D call TRBD1 (6 bases). The CDR3 is made up of 11 amino acids. Trimming removed 6 bases from V and 8 bases from J, with 10 bases in between. The CDR3 is CASRSGVGYTF. For the CDR3, the DNA is TGTGCCAGCAGGTCAGGGGTGGGCTACACCTTC.

With regard to this clone: One junction end does not reproduce the germline sequence, and a read error may be involved. The V call is TRBV6-1, the J call TRBJ1-2; D unresolved. This CDR3 spans 16 amino acids. The germline gives CDR1 MNHNS, CDR2 SASEGT. In nucleotides, the CDR3 is TGTGCCAGCAGCGAAGCAGGAACCATACCGGGTCCTGGCTACACCTTC. Its translation: CASSEAGTIPGPGYTF.

V and J are TRBV2 and TRBJ2-4; TRBD1 matches at 8 bases. The V gene's germline CDR1 is SNHLY and CDR2 FYNNEI. Germline trimming cut 6 bases from V and 3 bases from J; bases unmatched to any gene: 4. This CDR3 contains 14 residues. CDR3 in DNA: TGTGCCAGCAGCGTAGACAGGGGCAAAAACATTCAGTACTTC. Translated, it gives CASSVDRGKNIQYF.

The CDR3 here is CASTWDYLNTEAFF. CDR3 DNA sequence: TGCGCCAGCACCTGGGACTACTTGAACACTGAAGCTTTCTTT. The V call is TRBV5-1, the J call TRBJ1-1, with a possible D match to TRBD1 (5 bases). Per the germline V gene, CDR1 is SGHRS and CDR2 is YFSETQ. The CDR3 is made up of 14 amino acids. V lost 6 bases and J lost 0, with 12 bases in between.

The CDR3 nucleotides are TGTGCCAGCAGTTCCGGACAGGGATCGGATGGCTACACCTTC. Residues: CASSSGQGSDGYTF. This sequence joins TRBV28 and TRBJ1-2; 8 positions agree with TRBD1. The germline CDR1 and CDR2 sequences are MDHEN and SYDVKM. The length of the CDR3 is 14 residues. V shed 4 bases and J 6 bases; nucleotides not matched to a gene: 7.

The chain is built from TRBV4-1 and TRBJ2-3, with 8 bases fitting TRBD1. CDR1 is MGHRA, CDR2 YSYEKL, per germline. The CDR3 sequence is 17 residues long. V was pared by 1 base and J by 2 bases, with 8 bases of the junction left unmatched. This CDR3 reads CASSQVPQGAITDTQYF. The CDR3, as DNA: TGCGCCAGCAGCCAAGTCCCCCAGGGGGCTATCACAGATACGCAGTATTTT.

The V and J genes are TRBV2 and TRBJ2-1; TRBD2 agrees at 12 bases. The trim removed 5 bases at V and 4 bases at J, leaving 12 bases unmatched. Looked up from germline, CDR1 is SNHLY and CDR2 is FYNNEI. This CDR3 contains 18 residues. This chain's CDR3 is CASSNLPPLAGGYNEQFF. DNA for the CDR3: TGTGCCAGCAGTAACCTCCCCCCTCTAGCGGGGGGGTACAATGAGCAGTTCTTC.

The chain couples TRBV7-9 to TRBJ1-1; TRBD1 might be the D (6 bases). The length of the CDR3 is 12 residues. V lost 6 bases, J lost 11 bases, and 16 bases lay in between. The germline V gene has CDR1 SEHNR and CDR2 FQNEAQ (reference sequence). CDR3 DNA sequence: TGTGCCAGCAGACAGGACAGCCCTCCGGCTTTCTTT. It specifies CASRQDSPPAFF.

V is TRBV2 and J is TRBJ1-1; 7 positions match TRBD1. Germline V gene lookup returns CDR1 SNHLY and CDR2 FYNNEI. V dropped 4 bases and J dropped 5; count of bases not matched to a gene: 4. This CDR3 is 13 amino acids long. CDR3 in amino acids: CASSGDSRTEAFF. The CDR3 DNA reads TGTGCCAGCAGTGGGGACAGCCGGACTGAAGCTTTCTTT. Based on the CDR3 plus reference TRBV2 and TRBJ1-1, the full variable domain is EPEVTQTPSHQVTQMGQEVILRCVPISNHLYFYWYRQILGQKVEFLVSFYNNEISEKSEIFDDQFSVERPDGSNFTLKIRSTKLEDSAMYFCASSGDSRTEAFFGQGTRLTVV.

The chain employs TRBV5-1 and TRBJ2-7; a possible D gene is TRBD2 (6 bases). The CDR3 has 15 amino acids. Trimming pared 4 bases from V and 0 bases from J, leaving 14 bases between. The germline CDR1 and CDR2 sequences are SGHRS and YFSETQ. The CDR3 sequence is CASSLGTASSYEQYF. For the CDR3, the DNA is TGCGCCAGCAGCCTCGGGACTGCTAGCTCCTACGAGCAGTACTTC.

The rearrangement links TRBV28 to TRBJ2-7; 7 bases align to TRBD1. Germline loops: CDR1 MDHEN, CDR2 SYDVKM. V trimming: 2 bases; J trimming: 1 base; junction bases outside the gene matches: 2. The CDR3 is made up of 14 amino acids. Here the CDR3 DNA reads TGTGCCAGCAGTTTACAACAGGGGTCCTACGAGCAGTACTTC. Its protein product is CASSLQQGSYEQYF.

The rearrangement links TRBV28 to TRBJ1-5; D might be TRBD1 (6 bases). The germline V gene has CDR1 MDHEN and CDR2 SYDVKM. The V gene lost 5 bases and the J gene lost 3 bases, with 11 bases spanning the gap. CDR3 size: 14 residues. CDR3 in amino acids: CASSTRGYNQPQHF. The CDR3 bases are TGTGCCAGCAGTACGAGGGGGTACAATCAGCCCCAGCATTTT.

The chain uses TRBV27 and TRBJ1-3; 10 nucleotides line up with TRBD1. Losses at the gene ends were 5 bases for V and 4 bases for J; bases not matched to a gene: 8. This CDR3 has 16 amino acids. Germline CDR1 reads MNHEY; CDR2 reads SMNVEV (reference sequence). The CDR3 is CASSPLDRGLGNTIYF. CDR3 DNA: TGTGCCAGCAGTCCGCTCGACAGGGGGCTAGGAAACACCATATATTTT.

This chain connects TRBV6-6 to TRBJ2-1; the D is unclear. Germline V lookup: CDR1 MNHNY, CDR2 SVGAGI (reference sequence). V dropped 2 bases and J dropped 1 base, with 3 bases sitting between them. The CDR3 is 13 residues long. CDR3 in DNA: TGTGCCAGCAGTTACCCATCCTACAATGAGCAGTTCTTC. Residues: CASSYPSYNEQFF.

V gene TRBV5-1 combines with J gene TRBJ1-6; 11 positions match TRBD1. This CDR3 is 16 amino acids long. From germline, CDR1 is SGHRS and CDR2 YFSETQ. V lost 4 bases to trimming and J lost 7 bases; unmatched junction nucleotides: 7. The CDR3 DNA is TGCGCCAGCAGCGCCCAGGGGGACAGGGGGAATTCACCCCTCCACTTT. It is translated as CASSAQGDRGNSPLHF.

The chain couples TRBV28 to TRBJ2-3; 8 bases align to TRBD1. CDR3 size: 14 residues. V shed 5 bases and J 5 bases; nucleotides not matched to a gene: 6. In germline, CDR1 is MDHEN, CDR2 SYDVKM. The CDR3, as DNA: TGTGCCAGCAGTCAGGACAGGGTTATAGATACGCAGTATTTT. It codes for CASSQDRVIDTQYF.

This clone was seen a handful of times. The chain joins TRBV19 to TRBJ1-2, with D uncertain. Trimming removed 1 base at V and 7 bases at J, with 16 bases between. Germline V lookup: CDR1 LNHDA, CDR2 SQIVND (reference sequence). The CDR3 runs to 15 residues. The CDR3 loop reads CASSIAVQIIGGYTF. The CDR3 DNA follows: TGTGCCAGTAGTATAGCGGTTCAAATAATTGGTGGCTACACCTTC.

This clone was counted a few times. The J gene is TRBJ1-3, the V gene TRBV5-4; D remains unclear. There are 14 residues in the CDR3. The ends were cut back, 4 bases at V and 3 bases at J, with 11 bases in the middle. Looked up from germline, CDR1 is SGHNT and CDR2 is YYREEE (reference sequence). This CDR3 reads CASSLTGSGNTIYF. CDR3 DNA sequence: TGTGCCAGCAGCCTGACGGGTAGTGGAAACACCATATATTTT. Full variable domain (outside the CDR3, taken from reference TRBV5-4 and TRBJ1-3): ETGVTQSPTHLIKTRGQQVTLRCSSQSGHNTVSWYQQALGQGPQFIFQYYREEENGRGNFPPRFSGLQFPNYSSELNVNALELDDSALYLCASSLTGSGNTIYFGEGSWLTVV.

This rearrangement joins TRBV6-6 to TRBJ1-5; 7 bases match TRBD1. V dropped 6 bases and J dropped 5; count of bases not matched to a gene: 10. There are 15 residues in the CDR3. Germline assignment: CDR1 MNHNY and CDR2 SVGAGI (reference sequence). CDR3 bases: TGTGCCAGCAGACACACAGGGGACCCCTATCAGCCCCAGCATTTT. Translated, it gives CASRHTGDPYQPQHF.

This clone was counted a single time. The chain joins TRBV29-1 to TRBJ2-4; tentatively, D is TRBD1 (8 bases). V shed 3 bases and J shed 3 bases, with 12 bases lying between them. Germline V CDR1 and CDR2: SQVTM, ANQGSEA. The CDR3 consists of 14 residues. CDR3 region: CSVDTGGGKNIQYF. The CDR3 coding sequence is TGCAGCGTTGATACAGGGGGGGGCAAAAACATTCAGTACTTC.

The chain employs TRBV28 and TRBJ2-7, with D perhaps matching TRBD2 (5 bases). Trimming shortened V by 6 bases and J by 6 bases, and 12 bases separated the two germline ends. The germline V gene has CDR1 MDHEN and CDR2 SYDVKM. The CDR3 is 12 residues long. The CDR3 is CASRAGKGEQYF. The CDR3 DNA reads TGTGCCAGCAGAGCCGGGAAGGGCGAGCAGTACTTC.

This chain joins TRBV6-6 and TRBJ2-5; D uncertain. Germline V CDR1 and CDR2: MNHNY, SVGAGI (reference sequence). The CDR3 covers 11 residues. The V end lost 6 bases, the J end lost 5 bases, and 7 bases lay between the germline ends. In DNA, the CDR3 is TGTGCCAGCAGCACAACGGAGACCCAGTACTTC. Its protein is CASSTTETQYF.

The chain joins TRBV27 to TRBJ1-5; D unclear. Germline V lookup: CDR1 MNHEY, CDR2 SMNVEV (reference sequence). CDR3 length: 16 amino acids. The V end lost 4 bases, the J end lost 1 base, and 14 bases lay between the germline ends. In nucleotides, the CDR3 is TGTGCCAGCAGTTACTCGGCAGGCGAGAGCAATCAGCCCCAGCATTTT. It codes for CASSYSAGESNQPQHF.

In this sample, this clone turned up a few times. The gene calls are TRBV2 and TRBJ2-5, with 7 bases matching TRBD2. Germline CDR1 SNHLY, CDR2 FYNNEI. This CDR3 has 14 residues. V dropped 6 bases and J dropped 7; count of bases not matched to a gene: 11. CDR3 loop: CASSLGEGGGTQYF. CDR3 nucleotides: TGTGCCAGCAGCCTCGGGGAGGGAGGTGGGACCCAGTACTTC.

V and J are TRBV6-1 and TRBJ1-3; unclear D gene. Germline CDR1 MNHNS, CDR2 SASEGT. The CDR3 runs to 15 residues. Between the trimmed V and J ends, which lost 1 base and 4 bases, there was a span of 11 bases. The CDR3 region has the DNA TGTGCCAGCAGTGAAGGTACCCGGGTCGGAAACACCATATATTTT. This translates into CASSEGTRVGNTIYF.

In its sample, this clone was seen once. This chain uses TRBV18 with TRBJ1-5; no reliable D call. This CDR3 has 13 amino acids. Between the trimmed V and J ends, which lost 5 bases and 5 bases, there was a span of 10 bases. Germline lookup yields CDR1 KGHSH and CDR2 LQKENI. Written as DNA, the CDR3 is TGTGCCAGCTCAAAGGTGGAGGATCAGCCCCAGCATTTT. Its translation: CASSKVEDQPQHF.

The V gene is TRBV7-2, the J gene TRBJ2-3; no firm D call. CDR3 length: 14 residues. Germline CDR1 and CDR2: SGHTA and FQGNSA. V lost 2 bases to trimming and J lost 0 bases, with 6 bases between them. This CDR3 is CASSLYQSTDTQYF. The CDR3 nucleotides read TGTGCCAGCAGCTTATACCAGAGCACAGATACGCAGTATTTT.

This chain joins TRBV5-1 and TRBJ2-7; D may be TRBD2 (5 bases). This CDR3 spans 14 amino acids. Per the germline V gene, CDR1 is SGHRS and CDR2 is YFSETQ. Trimming stripped 2 bases from V and 5 bases from J, with 14 bases between. CDR3 bases: TGCGCCAGCAGCTTTGTGGTTGGGAGCGACGAGCAGTACTTC. It yields the protein CASSFVVGSDEQYF.